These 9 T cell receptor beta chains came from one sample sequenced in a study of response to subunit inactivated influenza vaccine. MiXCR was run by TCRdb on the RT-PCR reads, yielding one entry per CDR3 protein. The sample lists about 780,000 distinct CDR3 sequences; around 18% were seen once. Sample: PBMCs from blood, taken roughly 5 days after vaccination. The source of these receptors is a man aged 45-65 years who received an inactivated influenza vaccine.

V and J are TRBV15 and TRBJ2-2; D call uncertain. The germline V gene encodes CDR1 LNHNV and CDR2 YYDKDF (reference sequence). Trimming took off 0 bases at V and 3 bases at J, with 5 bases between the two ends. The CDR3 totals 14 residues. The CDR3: CATSRDGDTGELFF. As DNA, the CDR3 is TGTGCCACCAGCAGAGATGGGGACACCGGGGAGCTGTTTTTT.

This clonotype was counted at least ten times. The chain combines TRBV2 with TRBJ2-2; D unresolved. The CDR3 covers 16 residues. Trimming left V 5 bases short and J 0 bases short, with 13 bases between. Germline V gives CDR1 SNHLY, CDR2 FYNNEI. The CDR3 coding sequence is TGTGCCAGCAGTAGGGAAGGCCTCGCGAACACCGGGGAGCTGTTTTTT. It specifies CASSREGLANTGELFF.

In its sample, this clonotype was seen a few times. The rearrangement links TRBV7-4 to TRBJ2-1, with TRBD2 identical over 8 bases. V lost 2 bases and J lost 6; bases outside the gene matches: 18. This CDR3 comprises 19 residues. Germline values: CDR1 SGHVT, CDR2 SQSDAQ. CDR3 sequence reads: CASSLCLGLDLHSSNEQFF. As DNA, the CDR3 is TGTGCCAGCAGCTTATGCCTGGGACTAGACCTACACTCATCCAATGAGCAGTTCTTC.

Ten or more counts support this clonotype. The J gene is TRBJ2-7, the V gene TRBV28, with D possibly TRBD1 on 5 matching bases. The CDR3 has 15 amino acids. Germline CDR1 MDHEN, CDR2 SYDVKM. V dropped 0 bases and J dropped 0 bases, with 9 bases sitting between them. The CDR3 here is CASSLWQDNSYEQYF. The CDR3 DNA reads TGTGCCAGCAGTTTATGGCAGGACAACTCCTACGAGCAGTACTTC.

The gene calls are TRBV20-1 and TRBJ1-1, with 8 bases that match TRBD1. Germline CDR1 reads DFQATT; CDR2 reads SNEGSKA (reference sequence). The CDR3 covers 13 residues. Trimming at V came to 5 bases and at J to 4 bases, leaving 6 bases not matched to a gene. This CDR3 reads CSARTGGGTEAFF. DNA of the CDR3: TGCAGTGCTCGTACAGGGGGGGGCACTGAAGCTTTCTTT.

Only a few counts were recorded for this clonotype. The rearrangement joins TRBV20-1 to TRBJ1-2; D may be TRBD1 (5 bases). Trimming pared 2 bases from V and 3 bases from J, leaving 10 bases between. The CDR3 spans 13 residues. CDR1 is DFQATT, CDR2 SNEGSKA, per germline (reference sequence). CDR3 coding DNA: TGCAGTGCTAGACTTGCGGGGGACTATGGCTACACCTTC. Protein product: CSARLAGDYGYTF.

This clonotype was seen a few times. The CDR3 reads CASSSGYDSPLHF. The CDR3 bases are TGTGCCAGCAGTTCGGGATATGATTCACCCCTCCACTTT. This chain connects TRBV12-3 or TRBV12-4 to TRBJ1-6, with no clear D. Trimming cost V 4 bases and J 8 bases, with 9 bases left between them. The CDR3 has 13 amino acids.

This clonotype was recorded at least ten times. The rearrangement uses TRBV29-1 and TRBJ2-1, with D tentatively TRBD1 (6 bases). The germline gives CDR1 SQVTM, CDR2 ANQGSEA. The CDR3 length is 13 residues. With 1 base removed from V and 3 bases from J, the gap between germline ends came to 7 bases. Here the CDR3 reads CSVEGDIYNEQFF. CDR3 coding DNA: TGCAGCGTTGAAGGGGACATCTACAATGAGCAGTTCTTC.

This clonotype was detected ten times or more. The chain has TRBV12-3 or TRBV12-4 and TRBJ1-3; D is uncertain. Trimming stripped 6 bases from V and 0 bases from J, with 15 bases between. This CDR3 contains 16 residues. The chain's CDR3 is CASSLDTTGSGNTIYF. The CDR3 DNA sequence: TGTGCCAGCAGCCTAGACACCACGGGCTCTGGAAACACCATATATTTT.